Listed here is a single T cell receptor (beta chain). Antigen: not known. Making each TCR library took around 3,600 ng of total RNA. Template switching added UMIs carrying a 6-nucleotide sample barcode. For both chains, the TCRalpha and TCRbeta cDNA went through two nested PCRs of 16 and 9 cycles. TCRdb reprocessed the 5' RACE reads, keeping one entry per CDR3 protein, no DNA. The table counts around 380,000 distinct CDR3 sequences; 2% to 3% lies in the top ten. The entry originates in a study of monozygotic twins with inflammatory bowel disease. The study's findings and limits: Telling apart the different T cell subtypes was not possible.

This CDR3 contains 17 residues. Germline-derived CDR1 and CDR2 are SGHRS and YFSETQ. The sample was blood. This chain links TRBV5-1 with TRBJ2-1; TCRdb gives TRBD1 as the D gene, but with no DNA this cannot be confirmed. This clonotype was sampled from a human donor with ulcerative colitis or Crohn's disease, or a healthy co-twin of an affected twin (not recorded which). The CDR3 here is CASSRDNNILSYNEQFF. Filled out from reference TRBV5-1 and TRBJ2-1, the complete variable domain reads KAGVTQTPRYLIKTRGQQVTLSCSPISGHRSVSWYQQTPGQGLQFLFEYFSETQRNKGNFPGRFSGRQFSNSRSEMNVSTLELGDSALYLCASSRDNNILSYNEQFFGPGTRLTVL.